A single sample gave rise to the 16 T cell receptor beta chains below, sequenced in a study of CD8+ T cells in alopecia areata. Sequencing templates came from extracted RNA that was reverse transcribed into cDNA. Using immunoSEQ multiplex PCR, the repertoire was profiled, and TCRdb retains in-frame clones only, with some absent. Of tens of thousands of clones listed, roughly 61% are singletons. Sample: CD8+ T cells sorted from blood, taken at week 0. These receptors were collected from a human donor with alopecia areata.

This clone was seen a handful of times. The chain recombines TRBV29-1 with TRBJ2-3, with TRBD1 matching over 7 bases. With 5 bases clipped from V and 9 bases from J, the junction kept 2 bases outside the gene matches. The CDR3 length is 10 residues. Germline V gene lookup returns CDR1 SQVTM and CDR2 ANQGSEA. The CDR3 DNA reads TGCAGCGTTCCGGGACAGACGCAGTATTTT. It specifies CSVPGQTQYF.

The V gene is TRBV27, the J gene TRBJ2-4; tentative D call: TRBD1 (6 bases). CDR1 is MNHEY, CDR2 SMNVEV, per germline (reference sequence). The ends were cut back, 4 bases at V and 4 bases at J, with 14 bases in the middle. The CDR3 has 15 residues. The CDR3: CASSSLQGGKNIQYF. The DNA of the CDR3 is TGTGCCAGCAGTTCTTTACAGGGTGGAAAAAACATTCAGTACTTC.

V gene TRBV28 combines with J gene TRBJ2-3; TRBD1 agrees at 7 bases. CDR3 size: 15 residues. J gave up 1 base and V 2 bases, and 3 bases lay outside the gene matches. Germline-derived CDR1 and CDR2 are MDHEN and SYDVKM. CDR3 region: CASSLDDRGTDTQYF. The CDR3 DNA reads TGTGCCAGCAGTTTAGATGACAGGGGCACAGATACGCAGTATTTT.

The gene calls are TRBV7-2 and TRBJ2-5; D remains ambiguous. This CDR3 spans 14 amino acids. Germline V lookup: CDR1 SGHTA, CDR2 FQGNSA. V was shortened by 1 base and J by 6 bases, with 12 bases between the two germline ends. The CDR3 sequence: CASSLGPLSKTQYF. CDR3 bases: TGTGCCAGCAGCTTAGGCCCCTTGTCCAAGACCCAGTACTTC.

V and J are TRBV7-2 and TRBJ2-7; tentative D call: TRBD2 (6 bases). With 5 bases removed from V and 3 bases from J, the gap between germline ends came to 8 bases. Germline V gives CDR1 SGHTA, CDR2 FQGNSA. The CDR3 sequence is 12 residues long. CDR3 sequence (DNA): TGTGCCAGCAGCCCTAGCGTCTACGAGCAGTACTTC. Encoded protein: CASSPSVYEQYF.

The chain carries TRBV2 and TRBJ2-5; a weak D match, TRBD2 (6 bases). Germline values: CDR1 SNHLY, CDR2 FYNNEI. The CDR3 spans 14 residues. The germline V and J ends were trimmed by 3 bases and 1 base, with 9 bases remaining between them. The CDR3 DNA sequence: TGTGCCAGCAGTGATTGGGGAGGCCAAGAGACCCAGTACTTC. This sequence encodes CASSDWGGQETQYF.

This clone turned up a few times. V and J are TRBV29-1 and TRBJ2-2, with 8 bases aligning to TRBD1. The junction had 10 bases not matched to a gene; V was cut back by 2 bases and J by 5 bases. Germline V gives CDR1 SQVTM, CDR2 ANQGSEA. This CDR3 is 16 amino acids long. CDR3 nucleotide sequence: TGCAGCGTTGAAATAATTACAGGGGGTGGGACCGGGGAGCTGTTTTTT. Translated: CSVEIITGGGTGELFF.

The CDR3 region is CASKGQGSSYNEQFF. The CDR3, as DNA: TGTGCCAGCAAAGGGCAGGGGAGCTCCTACAATGAGCAGTTCTTC. This chain links TRBV27 with TRBJ2-1; D possibly corresponds to TRBD1 (6 bases). The CDR3 runs 15 residues. From germline, CDR1 is MNHEY and CDR2 SMNVEV (reference sequence). Trimming shortened V by 7 bases and J by 0 bases, and 13 bases separated the two germline ends.

The V call is TRBV10-3, the J call TRBJ1-2; the D gene is possibly TRBD1 (6 bases). The CDR3 loop spans 16 amino acids. CDR1 and CDR2 (germline): ENHRY, SYGVKD. V was shortened by 2 bases and J by 8 bases, with 21 bases between the two germline ends. CDR3 nucleotide sequence: TGTGCCATCAGTGAGCTCCGGGACATATCCCCGAGAGGCTACACCTTC. It encodes CAISELRDISPRGYTF.

The table lists this clone with a few counts. The rearrangement uses TRBV9 and TRBJ2-2; 8 bases are a match to TRBD2. After removal of 4 bases from V and 0 bases from J, the junction contained 5 bases not matched to a gene. The CDR3 loop spans 16 amino acids. Per the germline V gene, CDR1 is SGDLS and CDR2 is YYNGEE. This CDR3 is CASSPPGGPNTGELFF. CDR3 nucleotides: TGTGCCAGCAGCCCTCCGGGGGGGCCGAACACCGGGGAGCTGTTTTTT.

In this sample, this clone turned up a few times. The chain combines TRBV5-6 with TRBJ1-4, with 7 bases aligning to TRBD1. Unmatched junction bases numbered 22, after V lost 4 bases and J lost 7 bases. This CDR3 is built from 19 residues. Germline CDR1 SGHDT, CDR2 YYEEEE. CDR3 DNA: TGTGCCAGCAGCAAAAAAAGGAAAAGGGACAGACAAAGGACTGAAAAACTGTTTTTT. It specifies CASSKKRKRDRQRTEKLFF.

The V gene is TRBV2, the J gene TRBJ2-2; 8 bases line up with TRBD2. The germline gives CDR1 SNHLY, CDR2 FYNNEI. The V segment lost 10 bases and the J segment 4 bases; nucleotides outside the gene matches: 11. The CDR3 runs to 15 residues. This CDR3 is CAIHGGRGGTGELFF. In nucleotides, the CDR3 is TGTGCCATCCACGGTGGTCGGGGGGGCACCGGGGAGCTGTTTTTT.

This clone was recorded once. The chain is built from TRBV29-1 and TRBJ2-2; D may be TRBD1 (6 bases). In germline, CDR1 is SQVTM, CDR2 ANQGSEA. The ends were cut back, 8 bases at V and 5 bases at J, with 12 bases in the middle. The CDR3 totals 12 residues. For the CDR3, the DNA is TGCAGCCATACAGGGTTGACCGGGGAGCTGTTTTTT. It is translated as CSHTGLTGELFF.

Only a few counts were recorded for this clone. This chain links TRBV5-6 with TRBJ2-1; 8 nucleotides align to TRBD1. Germline lookup yields CDR1 SGHDT and CDR2 YYEEEE. The V and J ends lost 3 bases and 0 bases, in that order; junction bases with no gene match: 2. The CDR3 contains 15 residues. This chain's CDR3 is CASSSGTGSYNEQFF. In DNA, the CDR3 is TGTGCCAGCAGCTCCGGGACAGGCTCCTACAATGAGCAGTTCTTC.

The rearrangement uses TRBV29-1 and TRBJ2-1, with 11 nucleotides matching TRBD2. The CDR3 consists of 17 residues. Losses at the gene ends were 3 bases for V and 3 bases for J; bases not matched to a gene: 10. Germline V CDR1 and CDR2: SQVTM, ANQGSEA. For the CDR3, the DNA is TGCAGCGTTGAGGCTAGCGGGGGGCGTTCATACTACAATGAGCAGTTCTTC. Translating it yields CSVEASGGRSYYNEQFF.

The chain is built from TRBV5-1 and TRBJ2-3, with D maybe TRBD2 (5 bases). Germline CDR1 and CDR2: SGHRS and YFSETQ. This CDR3 contains 15 residues. The V end was cut by 3 bases, the J end by 0 bases, with 11 bases between. The CDR3 loop reads CASSWRGRSTDTQYF. CDR3 nucleotide sequence: TGCGCCAGCAGCTGGAGAGGGCGAAGCACAGATACGCAGTATTTT.